Listed below are T cell receptor beta chains from one sample, sequenced in a study of cytomegalovirus exposure and HLA in healthy donors. Generated by immunoSEQ multiplex PCR, the TCRdb table keeps only in-frame clones and is missing some. This table holds around 37,000 clones, about 84% found once. Sequencing was carried out using PBMCs. Receptor source: a man between 45 and 60 years old in good health and CMV-seronegative. CDR3s include the opening cysteine and the closing phenylalanine or tryptophan. The D gene is left open where the match is weak. Clone sizes are given selectively: once, few, many, or a class where the clone is expanded.

j_call d_call clone_size v_call cdr3_aa cdr3_nt
TRBJ1-1 NA NA TRBV6-5 CASSSNQRLFEAFF TGTGCCAGCAGTTCGAATCAGAGGCTTTTTGAAGCTTTCTTT
TRBJ1-3 TRBD1 few TRBV27 CASSLTGTSGNTIYF TGTGCCAGCAGTCTGACAGGGACCTCTGGAAACACCATATATTTT
TRBJ2-1 TRBD1 NA TRBV9 CASSVAGQGYNEQFF TGTGCCAGCAGCGTAGCAGGACAGGGGTACAATGAGCAGTTCTTC
TRBJ1-2 NA NA TRBV21-1 CASSQSQGGIGTNYGYTF TGTGCCAGCAGCCAATCCCAGGGAGGGATCGGTACTAACTATGGCTACACCTTC
TRBJ1-2 TRBD1 NA TRBV28 CASSGTVGYGYTF TGTGCCAGCAGTGGGACAGTAGGCTATGGCTACACCTTC
TRBJ2-1 TRBD2 NA TRBV4-3 CASSRRAGSTYNEQFF TGCGCCAGCAGCCGGAGAGCGGGAAGCACCTACAATGAGCAGTTCTTC
TRBJ2-7 TRBD1 NA TRBV5-1 CASSLGGQGYVRAYEQYF TGCGCCAGCAGCTTGGGGGGACAGGGGTATGTCCGGGCCTACGAGCAGTACTTC
TRBJ1-2 TRBD1 once TRBV4-1 CASSQRTGLGYGYTF TGCGCCAGCAGCCAGAGGACAGGGTTGGGCTATGGCTACACCTTC
TRBJ2-7 NA NA TRBV6-5 CASRGREAYEQYF TGTGCCAGCAGAGGCAGGGAAGCATACGAGCAGTACTTC
TRBJ1-2 TRBD1 NA TRBV9 CASSLRGTGLNGYTF TGTGCCAGCAGCCTGAGGGGGACAGGGTTAAATGGCTACACCTTC
TRBJ1-2 TRBD1 NA TRBV27 CATSRRGQANNYGYTF TGTGCCACTTCGAGAAGAGGACAGGCGAATAACTATGGCTACACCTTC
TRBJ2-1 NA NA TRBV30 CACTWGLGPHEQFF TGTGCCTGCACCTGGGGCCTAGGTCCCCATGAGCAGTTCTTC
TRBJ2-1 NA NA TRBV28 CASSPPIADRVVLKNNEQFF TGTGCCAGCAGTCCCCCAATAGCCGACCGGGTAGTGCTTAAAAACAATGAGCAGTTCTTC
TRBJ2-7 NA NA TRBV29-1 CSVGSGSSYEQYF TGCAGCGTTGGCAGCGGCAGCTCCTACGAGCAGTACTTC
TRBJ2-5 TRBD2 NA TRBV7-9 CSSSSLSGSGETQYF TGTTCCAGCAGCTCCCTTAGCGGGAGTGGGGAGACCCAGTACTTC
TRBJ2-7 TRBD1 NA TRBV5-5 CASSQLPGTGNYEQYF TGTGCCAGCAGCCAACTCCCCGGGACAGGCAACTACGAGCAGTACTTC
TRBJ1-2 NA NA TRBV4-3 CASSHDSPGRNYGYTF TGCGCCAGCAGCCACGACAGCCCGGGCAGAAACTATGGCTACACCTTC
TRBJ1-1 NA NA TRBV6-4 CASSDSSRATEAFF TGTGCCAGCAGTGACTCGAGCAGGGCCACTGAAGCTTTCTTT
TRBJ2-1 NA few TRBV29-1 CSSTRGDEQFF TGCAGCTCTACTCGAGGCGATGAGCAGTTCTTC
TRBJ2-5 NA NA TRBV11-3 CASSLTDNQETQYF TGTGCCAGCAGCTTAACGGACAACCAAGAGACCCAGTACTTC
TRBJ1-3 NA once TRBV2 CASSATGSLSGNTIYF TGTGCCAGCAGTGCCACAGGGTCTCTCTCTGGAAACACCATATATTTT
TRBJ2-1 TRBD2 NA TRBV28 CASNPPGLAGNEQFF TGTGCCAGCAACCCACCGGGACTAGCGGGCAATGAGCAGTTCTTC
TRBJ2-7 NA once TRBV10-3 CAISESAGQRQQYF TGTGCCATCAGTGAGTCGGCGGGGCAGCGACAGCAGTACTTC
TRBJ2-7 NA NA TRBV14 CASSQGRSAMIYEQYF TGTGCCAGCAGCCAAGGCCGTAGTGCCATGATCTACGAGCAGTACTTC
TRBJ2-7 NA few TRBV28 CASSTPGSGTYEQYF TGTGCCAGCAGTACACCAGGGTCTGGAACCTACGAGCAGTACTTC
TRBJ1-3 TRBD1 NA TRBV2 CASLGQGRNSGNTIYF TGTGCCAGCTTGGGACAGGGTCGGAACTCTGGAAACACCATATATTTT
TRBJ1-6 TRBD1 NA TRBV25-1 CASSVTGGTDSPLHF TGTGCCAGCAGTGTTACAGGGGGCACAGATTCACCCCTCCACTTT
TRBJ1-5 NA NA TRBV11-3 CASSLGKGQFCNQPQHF TGTGCCAGCAGCTTAGGGAAAGGACAGTTTTGCAATCAGCCCCAGCATTTT
TRBJ1-1 TRBD1 NA TRBV5-1 CASSPGTANTEAFF TGCGCCAGCAGCCCGGGGACAGCGAACACTGAAGCTTTCTTT
TRBJ2-7 NA NA TRBV30 CAWSQGPPYEQYF TGTGCCTGGAGCCAGGGGCCACCCTACGAGCAGTACTTC
TRBJ1-1 NA NA TRBV21-1 CASSKKGDGVRSVGTGDFF TGTGCCAGCAGCAAAAAGGGGGACGGGGTACGGTCGGTCGGGACAGGGGACTTCTTT
TRBJ1-5 TRBD1 few TRBV7-6 CASSRGQGSNQPQHF TGTGCCAGCAGCCGCGGACAGGGAAGCAATCAGCCCCAGCATTTT
TRBJ1-1 NA few TRBV7-9 CSSSLVAENTEAFF TGTTCCAGCAGCTTAGTAGCCGAGAACACTGAAGCTTTCTTT
TRBJ1-4 TRBD1 NA TRBV5-1 CASSSGPGGSTNEKLFF TGCGCCAGCAGTTCAGGGCCAGGGGGCTCGACTAATGAAAAACTGTTTTTT
TRBJ1-5 NA NA TRBV6-1 CASSERGTLGNQPQHF TGTGCCAGCAGTGAAAGGGGGACCCTGGGCAATCAGCCCCAGCATTTT
TRBJ2-5 TRBD2 NA TRBV5-6 CASSLTSGSTLETQYF TGTGCCAGCAGCCTCACTAGCGGGAGTACGTTAGAGACCCAGTACTTC
TRBJ1-2 TRBD1 NA TRBV7-9 CASSLNGQGDGYTF TGTGCCAGCAGCTTAAACGGCCAGGGGGATGGCTACACCTTC
TRBJ2-3 NA NA TRBV5-1 CASSLNNGGTDTQYF TGCGCCAGCAGCTTGAATAACGGAGGCACAGATACGCAGTATTTT
TRBJ2-2 NA NA TRBV6-5 CASSYGTWTGELFF TGTGCCAGCAGTTACGGGACATGGACCGGGGAGCTGTTTTTT
TRBJ1-2 TRBD1 NA TRBV27 CASSLARGNYGYTF TGTGCCAGCAGTTTAGCCAGGGGGAACTATGGCTACACCTTC
TRBJ2-3 TRBD2 few TRBV29-1 CSVALAGPTDTQYF TGCAGCGTCGCACTAGCGGGACCCACAGATACGCAGTATTTT